The 29 T cell receptor beta chains below come from one sample, sequenced in a study of blood T cell repertoires in COVID-19. Libraries were prepared by immunoSEQ multiplex PCR; TCRdb keeps only in-frame clonotypes and omits some of them. The sample lists approximately 150,000 clones; about 87% were seen once. What was sequenced was peripheral blood. All receptors come from a woman aged 55-69 years who had recovered from COVID-19.

The chain couples TRBV5-4 to TRBJ1-1, with D perhaps TRBD1 (5 bases). The CDR3 spans 12 residues. Germline CDR1 SGHNT, CDR2 YYREEE (reference sequence). Trimming took 6 bases from V and 5 from J, leaving 11 bases between them. The CDR3 region is CASNSGGTEAFF. CDR3 nucleotides: TGTGCCAGCAACTCCGGGGGGACTGAAGCTTTCTTT.

The V gene is TRBV10-3, the J gene TRBJ2-1; 9 nucleotides match TRBD2. CDR3 length equals 15 residues. Germline loops: CDR1 ENHRY, CDR2 SYGVKD. Trimming at V came to 4 bases and at J to 7 bases, leaving 8 bases not matched to a gene. CDR3 amino acids: CAISGSSGGPNEQFF. The CDR3 region has the DNA TGTGCCATCAGTGGATCAAGCGGGGGGCCTAATGAGCAGTTCTTC.

The chain recombines TRBV7-2 with TRBJ2-4; D possibly corresponds to TRBD2 (5 bases). The CDR3 totals 14 residues. CDR1 and CDR2 from the germline V gene are SGHTA and FQGNSA. V lost 1 base and J 6 bases, leaving 10 bases between the germline ends. In DNA form, the CDR3 reads TGTGCCAGCAGCTTAGGGCGGGCTGGAAACATTCAGTACTTC. Encoded protein: CASSLGRAGNIQYF.

The chain carries TRBV5-4 and TRBJ2-7, with 8 bases lining up with TRBD1. The V segment lost 5 bases and the J segment 1 base; nucleotides outside the gene matches: 5. The CDR3 has 14 residues. Germline assignment: CDR1 SGHNT and CDR2 YYREEE (reference sequence). For the CDR3, the DNA is TGTGCCAGCAGACAAGACAGGGGATCCTACGAGCAGTACTTC. It codes for CASRQDRGSYEQYF.

The V call is TRBV2, the J call TRBJ1-6; D remains ambiguous. V gave up 3 bases and J gave up 7 bases, with 13 bases separating them. Germline CDR1 is SNHLY and CDR2 is FYNNEI. This CDR3 region has 15 residues. CDR3 protein: CASSEGGVGNSPLHF. In DNA form, the CDR3 reads TGTGCCAGCAGTGAGGGAGGTGTAGGAAATTCACCCCTCCACTTT.

The J gene is TRBJ1-2, the V gene TRBV6-6, with D perhaps TRBD1 (6 bases). V was clipped by 6 bases and J by 2 bases, with 16 bases between them. Germline assignment: CDR1 MNHNY and CDR2 SVGAGI (reference sequence). There are 15 residues in the CDR3. CDR3 bases: TGTGCCAGCAGGCTAGGGACACCGCGAAACTATGGCTACACCTTC. This translates into CASRLGTPRNYGYTF.

CDR3 bases: TGTGCCAGCAGTGATCGGACAGGTTCTATTTCGCAGTACTTC. It codes for CASSDRTGSISQYF. The V call is TRBV2, the J call TRBJ2-7; 7 bases fit TRBD1. V lost 3 bases to trimming and J lost 9 bases; unmatched junction nucleotides: 11. The CDR3 contains 14 residues. Germline loops: CDR1 SNHLY, CDR2 FYNNEI.

This clone showed up just once. The V and J genes are TRBV9 and TRBJ2-2; D perhaps matches TRBD2 (7 bases). Germline loops: CDR1 SGDLS, CDR2 YYNGEE. V shed 4 bases and J shed 6 bases, with 22 bases lying between them. This CDR3 has 17 amino acids. The CDR3 spells CASSPGSGGGPPGELFF. CDR3 DNA: TGTGCCAGCAGCCCCGGCAGTGGGGGGGGCCCCCCCGGGGAGCTGTTTTTT.

This clone was observed a few times. The chain has TRBV25-1 and TRBJ2-5; D is ambiguous. Per germline, CDR1 MGHDK and CDR2 SYGVNS. The CDR3 is made up of 13 amino acids. Between the trimmed V and J ends, which lost 0 bases and 5 bases, there was a span of 7 bases. CDR3 region: CASSEYEAETQYF. The CDR3 DNA reads as TGTGCCAGCAGTGAATACGAGGCGGAGACCCAGTACTTC.

This chain links TRBV29-1 with TRBJ2-5; unclear D gene. The V gene lost 4 bases and the J gene lost 0 bases, with 6 bases spanning the gap. The CDR3 is made up of 12 amino acids. Germline V gene lookup returns CDR1 SQVTM and CDR2 ANQGSEA. CDR3 amino acids: CSVANYQETQYF. The DNA of the CDR3 is TGCAGCGTTGCGAACTACCAAGAGACCCAGTACTTC.

The V and J genes are TRBV18 and TRBJ1-4; D remains ambiguous. The CDR3 runs 15 residues. V was clipped by 2 bases and J by 5 bases, with 12 bases between them. The germline V gene has CDR1 KGHSH and CDR2 LQKENI. The CDR3 coding sequence is TGTGCCAGCTCACCATTCTCGCAGGCGAATGAAAAACTGTTTTTT. Its translation: CASSPFSQANEKLFF. Complete variable domain (other parts from reference TRBV18 and TRBJ1-4): NAGVMQNPRHLVRRRGQEARLRCSPMKGHSHVYWYRQLPEEGLKFMVYLQKENIIDESGMPKERFSAEFPKEGPSILRIQQVVRGDSAAYFCASSPFSQANEKLFFGSGTQLSVL.

The chain employs TRBV24-1 and TRBJ2-5; weak D call: TRBD2 (6 bases). The V and J ends lost 9 bases and 5 bases respectively, with 21 bases between them. This CDR3 is 15 amino acids long. Germline V gene sequence: CDR1 KGHDR, CDR2 SFDVKD. The chain's CDR3 is CATPTGTRRGETQYF. CDR3 in DNA: TGTGCCACCCCAACCGGGACTCGTCGAGGGGAGACCCAGTACTTC.

The chain couples TRBV6-5 to TRBJ1-3; weak D call: TRBD1 (5 bases). The V and J ends lost 4 bases and 0 bases respectively, with 13 bases between them. The CDR3 runs to 16 residues. CDR1 MNHEY and CDR2 SVGAGI come from the germline V gene. The CDR3 here is CASSSLERGSGNTIYF. The CDR3 region has the DNA TGTGCCAGCAGTTCCCTCGAAAGGGGCTCTGGAAACACCATATATTTT.

Here the CDR3 reads CAWATGTSTDTQYF. As DNA, the CDR3 is TGTGCCTGGGCGACAGGGACTAGCACAGATACGCAGTATTTT. The rearrangement joins TRBV30 to TRBJ2-3; D may be TRBD1 (7 bases). Germline values: CDR1 GTSNPN, CDR2 SVGIG (reference sequence). V lost 5 bases and J lost 0, with 12 bases in between. The CDR3 spans 14 residues.

This chain uses TRBV7-2 with TRBJ1-1; D unresolved. Trimming left V 5 bases short and J 3 bases short, with 4 bases between. Germline assignment: CDR1 SGHTA and CDR2 FQGNSA. The CDR3 runs 11 residues. CDR3 region: CASSPYTEAFF. In nucleotides, the CDR3 is TGTGCCAGCAGCCCCTACACTGAAGCTTTCTTT.

This clone was found a few times. The V call is TRBV19, the J call TRBJ2-7; the D gene is possibly TRBD2 (5 bases). The V end lost 6 bases, the J end lost 2 bases, and 8 bases lay between the germline ends. The CDR3 covers 12 residues. Germline V gene data show CDR1 as LNHDA and CDR2 as SQIVND (reference sequence). CDR3 DNA: TGTGCCAGTAGCCTCGGGGCCTACGAGCAGTACTTC. Translated, it gives CASSLGAYEQYF. The full variable domain, rest sourced from reference TRBV19 and TRBJ2-7, is DGGITQSPKYLFRKEGQNVTLSCEQNLNHDAMYWYRQDPGQGLRLIYYSQIVNDFQKGDIAEGYSVSREKKESFPLTVTSAQKNPTAFYLCASSLGAYEQYFGPGTRLTVT.

The chain carries TRBV4-2 and TRBJ2-5; possible D gene TRBD2, 6 bases. CDR1 and CDR2 from the germline V gene are LGHNA and YNFKEQ. The ends were cut back, 3 bases at V and 5 bases at J, with 13 bases in the middle. This CDR3 contains 14 residues. The CDR3 reads CASSQDGGLETQYF. DNA for the CDR3: TGTGCCAGCAGCCAGGATGGGGGGTTGGAGACCCAGTACTTC.

The chain uses TRBV21-1 and TRBJ1-3; no DNA check was done on the table's D call, TRBD1. TRBV21-1 is classified as a pseudogene. CDR3 length: 19 amino acids. As DNA, the CDR3 is TGTGCCAGCACCCTAAACCGGGACAGGGGGGAATACTTTGAAAACACCATATATTTT. Translated, it gives CASTLNRDRGEYFENTIYF.

The CDR3 is CASSSVVEQYF. The CDR3 nucleotides are TGTGCCAGCAGTAGTGTAGTAGAGCAGTACTTC. The chain combines TRBV25-1 with TRBJ2-7; unclear D gene. Trimming took off 5 bases at V and 7 bases at J, with 9 bases between the two ends. The length of the CDR3 is 11 residues. From germline, CDR1 is MGHDK and CDR2 SYGVNS.

This clone was recorded only once. The chain combines TRBV6-5 with TRBJ2-1, with 8 bases fitting TRBD2. Germline V gene lookup returns CDR1 MNHEY and CDR2 SVGAGI. The CDR3 totals 14 residues. Unmatched junction bases numbered 6, after V lost 8 bases and J lost 3 bases. DNA for the CDR3: TGTGCCAGCGGACTAGCCGATTACTACAATGAGCAGTTCTTC. Encoded protein: CASGLADYYNEQFF.

This chain joins TRBV7-8 and TRBJ2-1; TRBD2 matches 7 bases. V shed 3 bases, J shed 4 bases, and the junction held 12 bases outside the gene matches. The CDR3 runs to 17 residues. The germline V gene has CDR1 SGHVS and CDR2 FQNEAQ. CDR3 bases: TGTGCCAGCAGCTTTGTTTCTAGGACTAGATCTTACAATGAGCAGTTCTTC. It yields the protein CASSFVSRTRSYNEQFF. Supplemented by reference TRBV7-8 and TRBJ2-1, the full variable domain reads GAGVSQSPRYKVAKRGQDVALRCDPISGHVSLFWYQQALGQGPEFLTYFQNEAQLDKSGLPSDRFFAERPEGSVSTLKIQRTQQEDSAVYLCASSFVSRTRSYNEQFFGPGTRLTVL.

The CDR3 coding sequence is TGCGCCAGCAGCGTCCGGGACACACACACCGGGGAGCTGTTTTTT. Translating it yields CASSVRDTHTGELFF. The gene calls are TRBV5-1 and TRBJ2-2, with D possibly matching TRBD1 (6 bases). Germline values: CDR1 SGHRS, CDR2 YFSETQ. This CDR3 comprises 15 residues. V was clipped by 4 bases and J by 3 bases, with 13 bases between them.

This clone showed up just once. The J gene is TRBJ2-6, the V gene TRBV5-1; perhaps TRBD1 as D (6 bases). The ends were cut back, 1 base at V and 1 base at J, with 15 bases in the middle. Looked up from germline, CDR1 is SGHRS and CDR2 is YFSETQ. There are 18 residues in the CDR3. CDR3 bases: TGCGCCAGCAGCTTGACAGGGCGAGAAACTTCTGGGGCCAACGTCCTGACTTTC. This translates into CASSLTGRETSGANVLTF. The full variable domain, with the rest looked up from reference TRBV5-1 and TRBJ2-6, is KAGVTQTPRYLIKTRGQQVTLSCSPISGHRSVSWYQQTPGQGLQFLFEYFSETQRNKGNFPGRFSGRQFSNSRSEMNVSTLELGDSALYLCASSLTGRETSGANVLTFGAGSRLTVL.

This chain joins TRBV28 and TRBJ2-5, with a weak D call TRBD2 (5 bases). This CDR3 spans 13 amino acids. Germline values: CDR1 MDHEN, CDR2 SYDVKM. Trimming left V 3 bases short and J 5 bases short, with 10 bases between. CDR3 loop: CASSFTRSETQYF. The CDR3 nucleotides read TGTGCCAGCAGTTTTACTAGGTCGGAGACCCAGTACTTC.

This clone was found a few times. The DNA for the CDR3 is TGCGCCAGCAGCTTACAGGGACAGGAGCCTAACTATGGCTACACCTTC. Translation: CASSLQGQEPNYGYTF. The J gene is TRBJ1-2, the V gene TRBV5-1; 8 bases are a match to TRBD1. Germline V gene data show CDR1 as SGHRS and CDR2 as YFSETQ. J gave up 0 bases and V 2 bases, and 6 bases lay outside the gene matches. This CDR3 region has 16 residues.

The rearrangement uses TRBV7-3 and TRBJ2-1, with a tentative D call TRBD1 (6 bases). The V end lost 5 bases, the J end lost 8 bases, and 13 bases lay between the germline ends. The germline CDR1 and CDR2 sequences are SGHTA and FQGTGA. The CDR3 length is 13 residues. The CDR3: CASSKTTGYEQFF. The CDR3 coding sequence is TGTGCCAGCAGCAAAACGACAGGATATGAGCAGTTCTTC.

This chain uses TRBV3-1 (or the pseudogene TRBV3-2) with TRBJ1-3, with 8 bases identical to TRBD1. Germline V gives CDR1 LGHDT, CDR2 YNNKEL (reference sequence). This CDR3 comprises 16 residues. Trimming cost V 1 base and J 2 bases; bases outside gene matches: 4. The CDR3 spells CASSQGATGAGNTIYF. The DNA of the CDR3 is TGTGCCAGCAGCCAAGGTGCGACAGGGGCTGGAAACACCATATATTTT.

This chain uses TRBV6-5 with TRBJ2-3; 8 nucleotides align to TRBD1. The ends lost 4 bases at V and 6 bases at J; junction bases unmatched: 6. Germline assignment: CDR1 MNHEY and CDR2 SVGAGI. This CDR3 region has 14 residues. CDR3: CASSSDRARDTQYF. For the CDR3, the DNA is TGTGCCAGCAGTTCGGACAGGGCTAGGGATACGCAGTATTTT.

The chain has TRBV23-1 and TRBJ2-1; a weak D match, TRBD1 (6 bases). Being an ORF, TRBV23-1 has a function that is uncertain. The CDR3 extends over 18 amino acids. Trimming took off 1 base at V and 0 bases at J, with 16 bases between the two ends. The CDR3 nucleotides are TGCGCCAGCAGTCAATTTCGTGACAGGCCCAGCTCCTACAATGAGCAGTTCTTC. The encoded protein is CASSQFRDRPSSYNEQFF.